A single sample gave rise to the 28 T cell receptor beta chains below, sequenced in a study of control samples from healthy donors and cancer patients. Assay used: immunoSEQ multiplex PCR; TCRdb lists only in-frame clones, some missing. The sample has under 65,000 clones, 86% seen once; the top ten hold approximately 2.6%. Sample: PBMCs. These receptors were taken from a woman aged 45-65 years with lung cancer.

This chain joins TRBV6-2 or TRBV6-3 and TRBJ1-1, with TRBD1 matching 7 bases. The trim removed 4 bases at V and 3 bases at J, leaving 2 bases unmatched. Germline V gives CDR1 MNHEY, CDR2 SVGEGT. The CDR3 runs to 13 residues. The CDR3 spells CASSLQGYTEAFF. CDR3 DNA: TGTGCCAGCAGTTTACAGGGGTACACTGAAGCTTTCTTT.

This clone was detected only once. The rearrangement uses TRBV6-5 and TRBJ1-5; no clear D gene. Per germline, CDR1 MNHEY and CDR2 SVGAGI. The CDR3 has 13 residues. V was trimmed by 0 bases and J by 3 bases, leaving 3 bases between them. CDR3 residues: CASSYSSNQPQHF. The CDR3 nucleotides are TGTGCCAGCAGTTACTCCTCCAATCAGCCCCAGCATTTT.

J is TRBJ1-3 and V is TRBV13; TRBD1 is a possible D gene (5 bases). CDR3 size: 16 residues. Germline V gene sequence: CDR1 PRHDT, CDR2 FYEKMQ (reference sequence). V lost 6 bases and J 3 bases, leaving 18 bases between the germline ends. The CDR3 loop is CASRELNQGGGNTIYF. The CDR3 DNA reads TGTGCCAGCAGGGAATTGAACCAGGGCGGTGGAAACACCATATATTTT.

The genes are TRBV7-2 and TRBJ2-2; 11 bases agree with TRBD2. With 5 bases clipped from V and 7 bases from J, the junction kept 6 bases outside the gene matches. Germline V gene data show CDR1 as SGHTA and CDR2 as FQGNSA. The CDR3 is 15 amino acids. CDR3 in amino acids: CASSDGTSGVGELFF. The CDR3 DNA follows: TGTGCCAGCAGCGATGGGACTAGCGGAGTCGGGGAGCTGTTTTTT.

V and J are TRBV5-1 and TRBJ1-2, with TRBD1 as a possible D gene (5 bases). The ends were cut back, 4 bases at V and 3 bases at J, with 16 bases in the middle. CDR1 SGHRS and CDR2 YFSETQ come from the germline V gene. This CDR3 spans 15 amino acids. CDR3 DNA: TGCGCCAGCAGCGGGTGGAGTTCGGGGGACTATGGCTACACCTTC. Translated, it gives CASSGWSSGDYGYTF.

The chain carries TRBV9 and TRBJ1-3; D ambiguous. The CDR3 extends over 16 amino acids. Germline V gene lookup returns CDR1 SGDLS and CDR2 YYNGEE. V was shortened by 0 bases and J by 4 bases, with 14 bases between the two germline ends. The DNA of the CDR3 is TGTGCCAGCAGCGTAGAAACCGCCGGAGGGGGAAACACCATATATTTT. Translating gives CASSVETAGGGNTIYF.

V gene TRBV18 combines with J gene TRBJ1-5; weak D call: TRBD1 (6 bases). The CDR3 contains 15 residues. Germline CDR1 is KGHSH and CDR2 is LQKENI. The V end was cut by 2 bases, the J end by 1 base, with 9 bases between. Here the CDR3 DNA reads TGTGCCAGCTCACCATCCGGACAGAGCAATCAGCCCCAGCATTTT. It encodes CASSPSGQSNQPQHF.

The chain has TRBV6-4 and TRBJ2-3; D possibly corresponds to TRBD1 (5 bases). This CDR3 is built from 14 residues. Germline assignment: CDR1 MRHNA and CDR2 SNTAGT. Trimming removed 5 bases at V and 1 base at J, with 10 bases between. DNA for the CDR3: TGTGCCAGCAGTCCCAGGGTGGGCACAGATACGCAGTATTTT. Protein: CASSPRVGTDTQYF.

V and J are TRBV29-1 and TRBJ2-3; D is perhaps TRBD2 (6 bases). V lost 5 bases and J 1 base, leaving 16 bases between the germline ends. Germline V CDR1 and CDR2: SQVTM, ANQGSEA. This CDR3 contains 15 residues. The CDR3 here is CSVYRLRGRTDTQYF. The CDR3 DNA is TGCAGCGTTTATCGTTTGCGGGGACGCACAGATACGCAGTATTTT.

This clone turned up a few times. V usage is TRBV5-6 and J usage is TRBJ2-7; TRBD2 matches at 8 bases. CDR1 is SGHDT and CDR2 is YYEEEE in the germline V gene. The trim removed 0 bases at V and 10 bases at J, leaving 9 bases unmatched. This CDR3 has 14 residues. The CDR3: CASSLEGSGALQYF. The DNA for the CDR3 is TGTGCCAGCAGCTTGGAAGGTAGCGGGGCTTTACAGTACTTC.

As DNA, the CDR3 is TGTGCCACCAATGAAGGGGAGGTGTATGGCTACACCTTC. Protein: CATNEGEVYGYTF. This sequence joins TRBV6-1 and TRBJ1-2, with a tentative D call TRBD1 (5 bases). This CDR3 region has 13 residues. The V and J ends lost 10 bases and 5 bases respectively, with 17 bases between them. Germline assignment: CDR1 MNHNS and CDR2 SASEGT.

This clone was detected only a few times. The chain is built from TRBV7-8 and TRBJ1-4; 11 nucleotides agree with TRBD1. The CDR3 consists of 15 residues. V gave up 5 bases and J gave up 6 bases; unmatched junction bases: 5. CDR1 is SGHVS and CDR2 is FQNEAQ in the germline V gene. Here the CDR3 reads CASSVPGQGDEKLFF. The CDR3 DNA is TGTGCCAGCAGCGTCCCGGGACAGGGGGATGAAAAACTGTTTTTT.

The chain couples TRBV27 to TRBJ1-4, with TRBD1 matching over 7 bases. The CDR3 length is 15 residues. The V segment lost 5 bases and the J segment 3 bases; nucleotides outside the gene matches: 6. CDR1 MNHEY and CDR2 SMNVEV come from the germline V gene (reference sequence). CDR3 sequence: CASSRKGQSNEKLFF. The CDR3 DNA is TGTGCCAGCAGTAGGAAGGGACAGTCTAATGAAAAACTGTTTTTT.

The genes are TRBV14 and TRBJ2-1; 11 bases fit TRBD2. The length of the CDR3 is 16 residues. J lost 7 bases, V lost 4 bases, and 9 bases had no gene match. Germline CDR1 reads SGHDN; CDR2 reads FVKESK. CDR3 nucleotide sequence: TGTGCCAGCAGCCGAGTACTAGCGGGGGCGTCGAATGAGCAGTTCTTC. Translated, it gives CASSRVLAGASNEQFF.

The chain recombines TRBV6-5 with TRBJ1-2; D call uncertain. Germline V gives CDR1 MNHEY, CDR2 SVGAGI. The CDR3 length is 13 residues. Trimming removed 2 bases at V and 8 bases at J, with 12 bases between. For the CDR3, the DNA is TGTGCCAGCAGTTACGGGAGAGGAGACGGCTACACCTTC. Protein sequence: CASSYGRGDGYTF.

The chain links TRBV10-2 to TRBJ2-2; a weak D match, TRBD1 (5 bases). Germline values: CDR1 WSHSY, CDR2 SAAADI. The V end was cut by 3 bases, the J end by 0 bases, with 11 bases between. The CDR3 totals 16 residues. The CDR3 sequence is CASSEYRQANTGELFF. For the CDR3, the DNA is TGCGCCAGCAGTGAATACAGGCAGGCGAACACCGGGGAGCTGTTTTTT.

The genes are TRBV7-8 and TRBJ1-5, with 10 bases aligning to TRBD1. CDR1 SGHVS and CDR2 FQNEAQ come from the germline V gene. J lost 9 bases, V lost 5 bases, and 13 bases had no gene match. The CDR3 runs 16 residues. The CDR3 coding sequence is TGTGCCAGCAGCCGAGTATGGGACAGGGGAGGATGGCCCCAGCATTTT. Amino acids: CASSRVWDRGGWPQHF.

V usage is TRBV28 and J usage is TRBJ1-6; D uncertain. The CDR3 extends over 13 amino acids. Per the germline V gene, CDR1 is MDHEN and CDR2 is SYDVKM. Deletions cut 1 base from V and 9 bases from J, with 7 bases between. DNA for the CDR3: TGTGCCAGCAGTTTATCTATCGGTTCACCCCTCCACTTT. This gives the protein CASSLSIGSPLHF.

The chain has TRBV6-2 or TRBV6-3 and TRBJ1-1; D is undetermined. The CDR3 consists of 17 residues. Trimming pared 0 bases from V and 1 base from J, leaving 15 bases between. From germline, CDR1 is MNHEY and CDR2 SVGEGT. For the CDR3, the DNA is TGTGCCAGCAGTTACTCTCCAACATTTGTAGGGAACACTGAAGCTTTCTTT. The encoded protein is CASSYSPTFVGNTEAFF.

The chain recombines TRBV2 with TRBJ1-6; D call uncertain. Germline loops: CDR1 SNHLY, CDR2 FYNNEI. V was pared by 2 bases and J by 4 bases, with 12 bases between. CDR3 size: 16 residues. The CDR3, as DNA: TGTGCCAGCAGTGAAATAGGTGTCGGATATAATTCACCCCTCCACTTT. Residues: CASSEIGVGYNSPLHF.

The V and J genes are TRBV3-1 (or the pseudogene TRBV3-2) and TRBJ2-1; D is ambiguous. CDR1 and CDR2 from the germline V gene are LGHDT and YNNKEL (reference sequence). The CDR3 length is 14 residues. The germline V and J ends were trimmed by 4 bases and 9 bases, with 16 bases remaining between them. CDR3 sequence (DNA): TGTGCCAGCAGCCCCCTCATCCGGCTTGGTGAGCAGTTCTTC. Translated, it gives CASSPLIRLGEQFF.

V gene TRBV4-1 combines with J gene TRBJ1-6; no clear D. CDR3 length equals 14 residues. V lost 1 base and J lost 9, with 10 bases in between. Germline values: CDR1 MGHRA, CDR2 YSYEKL. CDR3 residues: CASSQGGTSSPLHF. The CDR3, as DNA: TGCGCCAGCAGCCAAGGGGGAACGAGTTCACCCCTCCACTTT.

This chain uses TRBV5-1 with TRBJ1-5, with 12 bases matching TRBD1. J lost 7 bases, V lost 4 bases, and 3 bases had no gene match. Germline CDR1 and CDR2: SGHRS and YFSETQ. The CDR3 totals 14 residues. CDR3 coding DNA: TGCGCCAGCAGCGTGGGACAGGGGGCCCAGCCCCAGCATTTT. It translates to CASSVGQGAQPQHF.

This chain connects TRBV10-3 to TRBJ1-1, with D possibly being TRBD1 (5 bases). Germline V gene sequence: CDR1 ENHRY, CDR2 SYGVKD. The CDR3 consists of 13 residues. Trimming took off 7 bases at V and 1 base at J, with 10 bases between the two ends. The chain's CDR3 is CAINPDRNTEAFF. The CDR3 nucleotides are TGTGCCATCAATCCCGACAGGAACACTGAAGCTTTCTTT.

The chain couples TRBV7-9 to TRBJ2-1, with D possibly matching TRBD1 (5 bases). The V gene lost 7 bases and the J gene lost 8 bases, with 12 bases spanning the gap. Germline loops: CDR1 SEHNR, CDR2 FQNEAQ (reference sequence). This CDR3 region has 12 residues. As DNA, the CDR3 is TGTGCCAGCACCTCCGAAGGGGATGAGCAGTTCTTC. It encodes CASTSEGDEQFF.

The CDR3 nucleotides are TGTGCCAGCAGCGTAGGTCAGGGGAGGACGGATACGCAGTATTTT. This sequence encodes CASSVGQGRTDTQYF. The rearrangement joins TRBV9 to TRBJ2-3; perhaps D is TRBD1 or TRBD2 (6 bases each). The V gene lost 0 bases and the J gene lost 6 bases, with 14 bases spanning the gap. CDR3 length equals 15 residues. Germline V gene lookup returns CDR1 SGDLS and CDR2 YYNGEE.

This rearrangement joins TRBV5-1 to TRBJ2-7, with D possibly TRBD1 on 7 matching bases. CDR1 and CDR2 from the germline V gene are SGHRS and YFSETQ. Trimming cost V 7 bases and J 1 base, with 15 bases left between them. The CDR3 is made up of 14 amino acids. CDR3 residues: CASSRGTDSYEQYF. CDR3 DNA: TGCGCCAGCTCCCGGGGGACAGATTCCTACGAGCAGTACTTC. Filled out from reference TRBV5-1 and TRBJ2-7, the complete variable domain reads KAGVTQTPRYLIKTRGQQVTLSCSPISGHRSVSWYQQTPGQGLQFLFEYFSETQRNKGNFPGRFSGRQFSNSRSEMNVSTLELGDSALYLCASSRGTDSYEQYFGPGTRLTVT.

The V call is TRBV14, the J call TRBJ2-5; D is perhaps TRBD2 (7 bases). Germline loops: CDR1 SGHDN, CDR2 FVKESK. This CDR3 comprises 15 residues. Trimming took 4 bases from V and 5 from J, leaving 17 bases between them. CDR3 coding DNA: TGTGCCAGCAGCCCCCCCGTAGGGGGAGGGGAGACCCAGTACTTC. It codes for CASSPPVGGGETQYF.